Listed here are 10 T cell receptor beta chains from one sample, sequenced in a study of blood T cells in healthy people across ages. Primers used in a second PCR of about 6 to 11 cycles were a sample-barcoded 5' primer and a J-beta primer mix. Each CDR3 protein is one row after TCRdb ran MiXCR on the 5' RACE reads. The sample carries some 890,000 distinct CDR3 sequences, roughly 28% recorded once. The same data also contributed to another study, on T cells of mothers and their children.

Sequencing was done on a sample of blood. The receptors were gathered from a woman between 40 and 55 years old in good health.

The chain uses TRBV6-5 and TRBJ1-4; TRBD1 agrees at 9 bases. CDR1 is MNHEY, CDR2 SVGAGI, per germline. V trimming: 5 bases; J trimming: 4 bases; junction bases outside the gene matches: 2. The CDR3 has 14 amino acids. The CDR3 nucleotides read TGTGCCAGCAGTCGGGACAGGGTTAATGAAAAACTGTTTTTT. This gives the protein CASSRDRVNEKLFF.

The CDR3 nucleotides are TGTGCCAGCAGTTTCGGGATCGGAGGTGGCTACACCTTC. Residues: CASSFGIGGGYTF. This rearrangement joins TRBV27 to TRBJ1-2; D gene unclear. Per the germline V gene, CDR1 is MNHEY and CDR2 is SMNVEV (reference sequence). CDR3 length: 13 residues. Trimming removed 3 bases from V and 7 bases from J, with 12 bases in between.

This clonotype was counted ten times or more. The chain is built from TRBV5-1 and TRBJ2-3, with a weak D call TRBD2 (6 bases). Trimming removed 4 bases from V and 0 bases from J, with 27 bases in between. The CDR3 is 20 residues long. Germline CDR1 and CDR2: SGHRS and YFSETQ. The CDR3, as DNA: TGCGCCAGCAGCGCAACCACCCATGGTGGGGGGTCGATAAGCACAGATACGCAGTATTTT. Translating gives CASSATTHGGGSISTDTQYF.

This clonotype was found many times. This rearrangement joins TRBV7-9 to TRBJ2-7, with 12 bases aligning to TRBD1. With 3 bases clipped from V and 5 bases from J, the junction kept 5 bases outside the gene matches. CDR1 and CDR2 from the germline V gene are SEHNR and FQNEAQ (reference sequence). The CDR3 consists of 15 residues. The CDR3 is CASSFRGTGGHEQYF. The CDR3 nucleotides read TGTGCCAGCAGCTTCCGAGGGACAGGGGGCCACGAGCAGTACTTC.

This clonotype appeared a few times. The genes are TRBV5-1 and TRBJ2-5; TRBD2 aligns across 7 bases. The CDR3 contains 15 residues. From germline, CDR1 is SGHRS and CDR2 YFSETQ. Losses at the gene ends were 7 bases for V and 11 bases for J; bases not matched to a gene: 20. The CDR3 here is CASGLDFRGAGEQYF. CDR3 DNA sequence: TGCGCCAGCGGGCTTGATTTCAGAGGGGCGGGGGAGCAGTACTTC.

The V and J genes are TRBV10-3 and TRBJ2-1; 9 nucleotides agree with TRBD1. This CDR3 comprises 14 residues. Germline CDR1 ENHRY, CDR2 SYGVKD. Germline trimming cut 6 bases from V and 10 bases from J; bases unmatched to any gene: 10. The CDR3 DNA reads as TGTGCCATCAGCGAAAGGACAGGGGCCCTGGAGCAGTTCTTC. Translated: CAISERTGALEQFF.

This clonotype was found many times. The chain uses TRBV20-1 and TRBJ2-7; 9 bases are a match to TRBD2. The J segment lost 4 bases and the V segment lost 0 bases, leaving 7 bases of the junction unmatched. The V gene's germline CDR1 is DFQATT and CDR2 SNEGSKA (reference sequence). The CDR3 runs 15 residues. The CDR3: CSARDLGTSRYEQYF. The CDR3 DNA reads TGCAGTGCTAGAGATCTCGGGACTAGCAGATACGAGCAGTACTTC.

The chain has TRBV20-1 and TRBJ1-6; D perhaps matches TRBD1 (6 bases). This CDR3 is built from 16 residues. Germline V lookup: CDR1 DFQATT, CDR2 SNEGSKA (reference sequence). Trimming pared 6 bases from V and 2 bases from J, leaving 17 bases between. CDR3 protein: CSARGTRDTYNSPLHF. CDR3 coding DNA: TGCAGTGCCCGTGGGACCAGGGACACCTATAATTCACCCCTCCACTTT.

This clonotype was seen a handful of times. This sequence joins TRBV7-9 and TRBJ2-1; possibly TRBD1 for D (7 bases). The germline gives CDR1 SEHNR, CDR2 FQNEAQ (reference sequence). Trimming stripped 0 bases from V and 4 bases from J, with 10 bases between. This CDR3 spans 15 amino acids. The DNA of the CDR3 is TGTGCCAGCAGCTTAGCACAGGGGAGGTACAATGAGCAGTTCTTC. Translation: CASSLAQGRYNEQFF.

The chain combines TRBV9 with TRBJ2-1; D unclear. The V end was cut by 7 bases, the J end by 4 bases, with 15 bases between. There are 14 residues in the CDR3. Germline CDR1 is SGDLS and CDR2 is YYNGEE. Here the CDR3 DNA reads TGTGCCAGCGGCCCTAGTATACAGTACAATGAGCAGTTCTTC. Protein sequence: CASGPSIQYNEQFF. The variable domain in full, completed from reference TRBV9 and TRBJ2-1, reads DSGVTQTPKHLITATGQRVTLRCSPRSGDLSVYWYQQSLDQGLQFLIQYYNGEERAKGNILERFSAQQFPDLHSELNLSSLELGDSALYFCASGPSIQYNEQFFGPGTRLTVL.